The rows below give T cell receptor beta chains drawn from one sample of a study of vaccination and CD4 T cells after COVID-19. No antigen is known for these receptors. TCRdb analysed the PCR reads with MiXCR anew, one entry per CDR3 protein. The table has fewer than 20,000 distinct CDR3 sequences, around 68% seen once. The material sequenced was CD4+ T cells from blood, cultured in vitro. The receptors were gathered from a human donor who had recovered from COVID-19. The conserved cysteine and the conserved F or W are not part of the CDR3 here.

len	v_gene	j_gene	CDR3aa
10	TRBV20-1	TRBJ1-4	SALGTGRKLF
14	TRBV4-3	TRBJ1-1	ASSQGSDRAGTEAF
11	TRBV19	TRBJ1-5	ASSMEGGQPQH
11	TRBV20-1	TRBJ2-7	SASSGFTHEQY
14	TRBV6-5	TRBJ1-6	ASSYSMWGPNSPLH
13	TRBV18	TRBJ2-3	ASSPQLQGTDTQY
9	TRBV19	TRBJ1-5	AVGRNQPQH
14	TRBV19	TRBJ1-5	ASSIDHQGGRGPQH
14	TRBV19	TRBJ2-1	ASRFLAGGPYNEQF
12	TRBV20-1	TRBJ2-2	SATTSGRVGELF
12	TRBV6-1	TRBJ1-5	ASSPDRGDQPQH
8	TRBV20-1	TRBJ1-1	SARFTEAF
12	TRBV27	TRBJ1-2	ASSLMAAPYGYT
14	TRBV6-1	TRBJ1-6	ASTALGTGDNSPLH
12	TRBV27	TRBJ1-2	ASRRASLNYGYT
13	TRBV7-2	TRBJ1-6	ASSLSAGGNSPLH
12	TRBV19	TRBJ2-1	ASRGDRGLNEQF
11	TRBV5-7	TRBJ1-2	ASSSRRTSGYT
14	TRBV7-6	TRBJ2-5	ASSLKVAGIVETQY
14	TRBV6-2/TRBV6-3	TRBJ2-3	ATQRPLAGGPSPQY
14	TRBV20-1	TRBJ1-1	SARDRPGVTNTEAF
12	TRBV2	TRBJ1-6	ASSRQGFNSPLH
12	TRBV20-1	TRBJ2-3	SAQSASGTDTQY
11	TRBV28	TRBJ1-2	ASSSTGVGGYT
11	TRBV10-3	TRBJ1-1	ASRRQENTEAF
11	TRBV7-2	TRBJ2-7	ASRRTSGYEQY
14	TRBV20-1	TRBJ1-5	SARSRGGRGNQPQH
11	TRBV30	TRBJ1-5	ALRTGVNQPQH
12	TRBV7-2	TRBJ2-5	ASSWDRRKETQY
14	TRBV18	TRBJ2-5	ASSPGAGGRSETQY
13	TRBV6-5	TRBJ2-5	ASSYSWTYQETQY
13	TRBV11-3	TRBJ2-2	ASSAGLAGVGELF
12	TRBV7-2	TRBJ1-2	AGSPGPQGYGYT
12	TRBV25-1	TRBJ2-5	ASSDTGVGETQY
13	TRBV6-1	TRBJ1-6	ASSTTAGADSPLH
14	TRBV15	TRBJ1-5	ATSKGFIGSNQPQH
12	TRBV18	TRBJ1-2	ASSPQPEAGGYT
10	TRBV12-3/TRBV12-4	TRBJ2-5	ASRRGVETQY
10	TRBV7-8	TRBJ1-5	ASSSSGTRQH
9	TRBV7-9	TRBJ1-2	ASSLTNGYT
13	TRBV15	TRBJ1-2	ATSRQTGAIYGYT
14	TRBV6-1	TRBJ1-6	ASGSQGRQGASPLH
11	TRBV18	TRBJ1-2	ASSGTGFYGYT
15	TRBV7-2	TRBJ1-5	ASSLTSGTGGNQPQH
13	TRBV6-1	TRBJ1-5	ASSEAGIGNQPQH
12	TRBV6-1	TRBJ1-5	ASNRQGQNQPQH
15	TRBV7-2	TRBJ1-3	ASSSSGGGRSGNTIY
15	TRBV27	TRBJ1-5	ASSLLGGAWGNQPQH